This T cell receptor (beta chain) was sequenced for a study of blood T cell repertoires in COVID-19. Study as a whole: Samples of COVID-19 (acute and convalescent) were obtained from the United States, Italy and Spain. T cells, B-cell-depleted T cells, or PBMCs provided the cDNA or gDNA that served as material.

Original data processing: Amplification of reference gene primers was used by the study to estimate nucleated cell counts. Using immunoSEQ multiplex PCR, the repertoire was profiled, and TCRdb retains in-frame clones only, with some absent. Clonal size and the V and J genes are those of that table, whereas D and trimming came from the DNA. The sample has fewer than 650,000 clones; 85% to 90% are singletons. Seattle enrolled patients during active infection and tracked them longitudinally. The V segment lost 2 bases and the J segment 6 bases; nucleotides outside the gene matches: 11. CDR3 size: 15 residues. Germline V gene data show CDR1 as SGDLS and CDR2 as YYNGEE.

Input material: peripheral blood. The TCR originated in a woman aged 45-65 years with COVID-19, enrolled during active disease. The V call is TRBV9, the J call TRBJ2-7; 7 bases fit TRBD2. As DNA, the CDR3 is TGTGCCAGCAGCGTGGCCTCCGGACTAGAGGGCGAGCAGTACTTC. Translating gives CASSVASGLEGEQYF.